These 14 T cell receptor beta chains were all obtained from the same sample, sequenced in a study of shared clonotypes between healthy human individuals. Libraries were prepared by immunoSEQ multiplex PCR; TCRdb keeps only in-frame clonotypes and omits some of them. Of 780,000 or so clones listed, around 77% are singletons. The source material was memory CD4+ T cells sorted from blood. Subset noted: CD45RA-negative fraction. The receptor set was obtained from a woman in her twenties or thirties in good health.

The chain carries TRBV27 and TRBJ1-3; TRBD1 is a possible D gene (5 bases). V was cut by 2 bases and J by 3 bases, with 14 bases left in between. Per germline, CDR1 MNHEY and CDR2 SMNVEV (reference sequence). The CDR3 runs to 16 residues. The CDR3 DNA reads TGTGCCAGCAGTTTAGTGGGGTCAGGGCTTGGAAACACCATATATTTT. Protein product: CASSLVGSGLGNTIYF.

This clone has more than one count but fewer than ten. This chain uses TRBV30 with TRBJ2-5; 8 bases are shared with TRBD1. The J call may be wrong; the DNA end is better matched by TRBJ2-7. This CDR3 is 16 amino acids long. Germline CDR1 and CDR2: GTSNPN and SVGIG (reference sequence). CDR3 sequence (DNA): TGTGCCTGGAGTGCCACCTCCGGGACAGGTTCCTACGAGCAGTACTTC. Protein product: CAWSATSGTGSYEQYF.

The chain is built from TRBV10-3 and TRBJ1-2; TRBD1 matches 7 bases. Germline-derived CDR1 and CDR2 are ENHRY and SYGVKD. There are 17 residues in the CDR3. The V and J ends lost 0 bases and 4 bases, in that order; junction bases with no gene match: 11. CDR3 in amino acids: CAISESTGWTDRYGYTF. The DNA of the CDR3 is TGTGCCATCAGTGAGTCGACAGGGTGGACCGACCGCTATGGCTACACCTTC.

The chain is built from TRBV7-9 and TRBJ2-5, with 8 bases identical to TRBD1. The CDR3 is made up of 16 amino acids. CDR1 SEHNR and CDR2 FQNEAQ come from the germline V gene (reference sequence). The trim removed 5 bases at V and 5 bases at J, leaving 13 bases unmatched. CDR3 in DNA: TGTGCCAGCAGCGAAAGGACAGGGCCTGGTGTGGAGACCCAGTACTTC. Amino acids: CASSERTGPGVETQYF.

CDR3 DNA: TGCGCCAGCAGCCCAGGATTAGTCTCAGATACGCAGTATTTT. It specifies CASSPGLVSDTQYF. The J gene is TRBJ2-3, the V gene TRBV4-1; D is ambiguous. The ends were cut back, 4 bases at V and 4 bases at J, with 12 bases in the middle. The germline CDR1 and CDR2 sequences are MGHRA and YSYEKL. The CDR3 runs 14 residues.

The chain has TRBV21-1 and TRBJ2-7; TRBD2, the D gene given by the table, was not confirmed from the DNA. TRBV21-1 is labeled a pseudogene. The CDR3 length is 14 residues. The CDR3 spells CASSGLAGPYEQYF. The CDR3 coding sequence is TGTGCCAGCAGTGGACTAGCGGGCCCCTACGAGCAGTACTTC.

The rearrangement uses TRBV6-4 and TRBJ2-1; D unresolved. Germline V lookup: CDR1 MRHNA, CDR2 SNTAGT. The length of the CDR3 is 13 residues. V was shortened by 4 bases and J by 6 bases, with 10 bases between the two germline ends. This chain's CDR3 is CASSVNWGNEQFF. The CDR3 DNA reads as TGTGCCAGCAGTGTCAATTGGGGCAATGAGCAGTTCTTC.

As regards this clone: The same CDR3 can be traced to other DNA sequences in this sample. The chain couples TRBV5-4 to TRBJ2-5; D remains unclear. The germline CDR1 and CDR2 sequences are SGHNT and YYREEE (reference sequence). The ends were cut back, 4 bases at V and 3 bases at J, with 10 bases in the middle. The CDR3 runs 13 residues. The CDR3 protein is CASSLESEETQYF. Written as DNA, the CDR3 is TGTGCCAGCAGCCTAGAGAGTGAAGAGACCCAGTACTTC.

The V gene is TRBV6-6, the J gene TRBJ2-2, with TRBD2 matching over 9 bases. The J segment lost 5 bases and the V segment lost 8 bases, leaving 9 bases of the junction unmatched. Germline CDR1 reads MNHNY; CDR2 reads SVGAGI (reference sequence). CDR3 length: 15 amino acids. CDR3 coding DNA: TGTGCCAGCGGGCGGGAGGGCCGAGCGACCGGGGAGCTGTTTTTT. Its translation: CASGREGRATGELFF.

This sequence joins TRBV9 and TRBJ2-3; D is ambiguous. Trimming cost V 4 bases and J 8 bases, with 11 bases left between them. This CDR3 has 12 residues. CDR1 and CDR2 (germline): SGDLS, YYNGEE. CDR3 amino acids: CASSPSRGTQYF. CDR3 nucleotide sequence: TGTGCCAGCAGCCCTTCGCGAGGTACGCAGTATTTT.

J is TRBJ1-1 and V is TRBV6-6; possible D gene TRBD1, 5 bases. This CDR3 is 11 amino acids long. CDR1 and CDR2 from the germline V gene are MNHNY and SVGAGI (reference sequence). The V end lost 9 bases, the J end lost 11 bases, and 16 bases lay between the germline ends. Here the CDR3 reads CARSMGEGAFF. Here the CDR3 DNA reads TGTGCCAGATCAATGGGGGAGGGGGCTTTCTTT.

The gene calls are TRBV7-9 and TRBJ1-1, with D hard to call. The CDR3 runs 12 residues. With 6 bases removed from V and 7 bases from J, the gap between germline ends came to 12 bases. Germline V gene lookup returns CDR1 SEHNR and CDR2 FQNEAQ (reference sequence). The CDR3 DNA is TGTGCCAGCAGTTTACCGCCGGGTGAAGCTTTCTTT. Translated, it gives CASSLPPGEAFF.

The gene calls are TRBV19 and TRBJ2-7, with TRBD2 matching 9 bases. The CDR3 totals 15 residues. Looked up from germline, CDR1 is LNHDA and CDR2 is SQIVND (reference sequence). V was clipped by 2 bases and J by 3 bases; unmatched bases: 5. The CDR3 loop reads CASSIPGLADYEQYF. The CDR3 DNA follows: TGTGCCAGTAGTATACCGGGACTAGCAGACTACGAGCAGTACTTC.

Points on this clone: Germline is not matched at one junction end, which may reflect a read error. The chain uses TRBV5-4 and TRBJ2-1; the match to TRBD2 covers 7 bases. Germline V CDR1 and CDR2: SGHNT, YYREEE (reference sequence). The CDR3 consists of 12 residues. The CDR3 loop is CASSLDRRERFF. The CDR3 DNA reads as TGTGCCAGCAGCTTGGATAGGCGGGAGCGGTTCTTC.